This passage covers 6 T cell receptor beta chains from one sample sequenced in a study of cytomegalovirus exposure and HLA in healthy donors. PCR amplification relied on 60 Vbeta primers (plus 13 Jbeta primers). Profiled with immunoSEQ multiplex PCR; TCRdb holds only in-frame clones, not every one. This sample has 150,000 to 200,000 clones; around three quarters occur once, and the top ten carry approximately 2.2%. Sequencing input: PBMCs. The origin of the receptors is a woman between 45 and 60 years old in good health and CMV-seronegative.

V is TRBV6-5 and J is TRBJ1-1, with 11 bases that match TRBD1. The CDR3 contains 15 residues. J gave up 5 bases and V 5 bases, and 7 bases lay outside the gene matches. From germline, CDR1 is MNHEY and CDR2 SVGAGI. CDR3: CASSQRDRGVTEAFF. In DNA form, the CDR3 reads TGTGCCAGCAGTCAAAGGGACAGGGGGGTGACTGAAGCTTTCTTT.

V usage is TRBV10-3 and J usage is TRBJ2-1, with no clear D. V was shortened by 5 bases and J by 4 bases, with 12 bases between the two germline ends. This CDR3 has 14 amino acids. Germline values: CDR1 ENHRY, CDR2 SYGVKD. As DNA, the CDR3 is TGTGCCATCAGTCCCCGACTGGCTTACAATGAGCAGTTCTTC. It codes for CAISPRLAYNEQFF.

V is TRBV18 and J is TRBJ1-1; D remains ambiguous. CDR3 length equals 14 residues. The V and J ends lost 5 bases and 0 bases respectively, with 10 bases between them. Per the germline V gene, CDR1 is KGHSH and CDR2 is LQKENI. The CDR3 is CASSVSGMNTEAFF. The CDR3 DNA reads TGTGCCAGCTCAGTTTCAGGAATGAACACTGAAGCTTTCTTT.

The chain has TRBV18 and TRBJ2-2, with a tentative D call TRBD1 (5 bases). Germline assignment: CDR1 KGHSH and CDR2 LQKENI. Trimming left V 5 bases short and J 6 bases short, with 16 bases between. The CDR3 consists of 15 residues. CDR3 sequence: CASSFQGGVAGELFF. The CDR3 DNA follows: TGTGCCAGCTCATTCCAGGGTGGAGTCGCCGGGGAGCTGTTTTTT.

A few counts support this clone. V usage is TRBV5-8 and J usage is TRBJ1-5, with a weak D call TRBD1 (6 bases). The CDR3 is 13 amino acids. The V gene lost 9 bases and the J gene lost 5 bases, with 15 bases spanning the gap. Germline CDR1 is SGHTS and CDR2 is YDEGEE. The CDR3 protein is CATSGQNDQPQHF. DNA of the CDR3: TGTGCCACCTCCGGACAGAACGATCAGCCCCAGCATTTT. The whole variable domain, filled in from reference TRBV5-8 and TRBJ1-5, reads EAGVTQSPTHLIKTRGQQATLRCSPISGHTSVYWYQQALGLGLQFLLWYDEGEERNRGNFPPRFSGRQFPNYSSELNVNALELEDSALYLCATSGQNDQPQHFGDGTRLSIL.

The chain couples TRBV5-6 to TRBJ1-2, with 7 bases that match TRBD1. The V segment lost 4 bases and the J segment 3 bases; nucleotides outside the gene matches: 9. CDR3 length: 15 amino acids. Germline CDR1 reads SGHDT; CDR2 reads YYEEEE. The CDR3 nucleotides read TGTGCCAGCAGCGGGGAGACAGGGTTTGACTATGGCTACACCTTC. Encoded protein: CASSGETGFDYGYTF.